The clone carrying this T cell receptor beta chain was seen a few times. Its specificity is unknown. The data were obtained in a study of blood T cells in healthy people across ages. Overall study findings and caveats: The study found TCR beta diversity correlated strongly with naive T cell percentage.

Per-sample yields of isolated PBMCs were at least 7 million. CDR3 length equals 15 residues. Germline V CDR1 and CDR2: SGHRS, YFSETQ. Trimming at V came to 3 bases and at J to 6 bases, leaving 12 bases not matched to a gene. Combining a sample-barcoded 5' primer with a J-beta primer mix, a second PCR ran for roughly 6 to 11 cycles. One entry per CDR3 protein results from TCRdb running MiXCR on the 5' RACE reads. The sample contains more than 800,000 distinct CDR3 sequences, around 28% of which appear only once. The receptor was isolated from a woman of 80 years or more in good health. The genes are TRBV5-1 and TRBJ2-7, with 7 bases fitting TRBD1. Material: blood. This CDR3 is CASSYSGTAISEQYF. CDR3 nucleotide sequence: TGCGCCAGCAGCTACTCCGGGACAGCGATAAGCGAGCAGTACTTC.